The 27 T cell receptor beta chains below come from one sample, sequenced in a study of a mutant IDH1 vaccine in newly diagnosed glioma. The time point is: week 35, safety follow-up. Topical imiquimod was applied with each vaccine dose, which held 300 ug of mutant IDH1 20-mer peptide. The data were produced by immunoSEQ multiplex PCR, yet TCRdb's version contains in-frame clones alone and is incomplete. The sample lists more than 40,000 clones, 88% occurring once. Their recognized antigens are unknown. Material: PBMCs, obtained from a glioma patient whose treatment included an IDH1 peptide vaccine. The receptors shown here come from a woman in her thirties or forties with glioma.

This chain uses TRBV7-6 with TRBJ2-3; 8 bases are a match to TRBD1. The CDR3 is made up of 15 amino acids. V lost 2 bases and J lost 1; bases outside the gene matches: 2. CDR1 SGHVS and CDR2 FNYEAQ come from the germline V gene. The CDR3 sequence is CASSLRGQGTDTQYF. The CDR3 nucleotides read TGTGCCAGCAGCTTACGGGGACAGGGCACAGATACGCAGTATTTT.

The rearrangement links TRBV15 to TRBJ2-3; tentative D call: TRBD1 (6 bases). Germline CDR1 LNHNV, CDR2 YYDKDF (reference sequence). This CDR3 has 13 residues. V lost 3 bases and J lost 6, with 10 bases in between. CDR3 sequence: CATSRDQGDTQYF. In nucleotides, the CDR3 is TGTGCCACCAGCAGGGATCAGGGGGATACGCAGTATTTT.

This clone was recorded once. The gene calls are TRBV5-4 and TRBJ1-1, with unresolved D. The germline CDR1 and CDR2 sequences are SGHNT and YYREEE (reference sequence). V was shortened by 2 bases and J by 2 bases, with 10 bases between the two germline ends. This CDR3 has 14 residues. The CDR3 DNA reads TGTGCCAGCAGCTTTGCGCCGGCTAACACTGAAGCTTTCTTT. Protein: CASSFAPANTEAFF.

This clone was detected only a few times. The V and J genes are TRBV18 and TRBJ1-1; 8 bases align to TRBD1. This CDR3 is built from 14 residues. The germline V gene encodes CDR1 KGHSH and CDR2 LQKENI. Trimming removed 2 bases from V and 5 bases from J; junction bases left unmatched: 4. The CDR3 bases are TGTGCCAGCTCACCAACGGACAGGGATACTGAAGCTTTCTTT. It codes for CASSPTDRDTEAFF.

Written as DNA, the CDR3 is TGCGCCAGCAGCCGTTTGCAGGGGACAGGGGGCTATGGCTACACCTTC. Protein product: CASSRLQGTGGYGYTF. This chain connects TRBV4-1 to TRBJ1-2; 11 bases line up with TRBD1. The CDR3 consists of 16 residues. In germline, CDR1 is MGHRA, CDR2 YSYEKL. After removal of 4 bases from V and 4 bases from J, the junction contained 8 bases not matched to a gene.

This clone was detected a few times. The chain recombines TRBV11-2 with TRBJ1-4; D is perhaps TRBD1 (5 bases). The germline V and J ends were trimmed by 5 bases and 4 bases, with 14 bases remaining between them. This CDR3 is 15 amino acids long. Germline CDR1 SGHAT, CDR2 FQNNGV. The CDR3 here is CASSPGGRNNEKLFF. CDR3 in DNA: TGTGCCAGCAGCCCGGGGGGGAGGAATAATGAAAAACTGTTTTTT.

This rearrangement joins TRBV9 to TRBJ2-2; no definite D call. Germline loops: CDR1 SGDLS, CDR2 YYNGEE. V lost 5 bases and J lost 4, with 9 bases in between. This CDR3 has 13 residues. The CDR3 DNA follows: TGTGCCAGCAGTCGAGGTACCACCGGGGAGCTGTTTTTT. Residues: CASSRGTTGELFF.

The chain combines TRBV6-5 with TRBJ1-2; 9 nucleotides align to TRBD1. Germline V gene data show CDR1 as MNHEY and CDR2 as SVGAGI. V was pared by 6 bases and J by 8 bases, with 4 bases of the junction left unmatched. The CDR3 sequence is 12 residues long. The CDR3 DNA reads TGTGCCAGCAGGGGGACAGGGAAAGGCTACACCTTC. This sequence encodes CASRGTGKGYTF.

V is TRBV5-1 and J is TRBJ2-7, with TRBD1 matching over 10 bases. The CDR3 is made up of 15 amino acids. The germline V gene encodes CDR1 SGHRS and CDR2 YFSETQ. J was trimmed by 3 bases and V by 3 bases; bases with no gene match: 6. This CDR3 reads CASSSGQGNNYEQYF. CDR3 DNA sequence: TGCGCCAGCAGCTCGGGACAGGGGAATAACTACGAGCAGTACTTC.

This rearrangement joins TRBV2 to TRBJ2-5, with D tentatively TRBD1 (5 bases). Germline V CDR1 and CDR2: SNHLY, FYNNEI. The ends were cut back, 7 bases at V and 2 bases at J, with 11 bases in the middle. The CDR3 is 13 residues long. This chain's CDR3 is CASIRGPQETQYF. The CDR3 bases are TGTGCCAGCATAAGGGGTCCTCAAGAGACCCAGTACTTC. The variable domain in full, with the rest retrieved from reference TRBV2 and TRBJ2-5, is EPEVTQTPSHQVTQMGQEVILRCVPISNHLYFYWYRQILGQKVEFLVSFYNNEISEKSEIFDDQFSVERPDGSNFTLKIRSTKLEDSAMYFCASIRGPQETQYFGPGTRLLVL.

The J gene is TRBJ1-1, the V gene TRBV19; no definite D call. This CDR3 comprises 14 residues. Trimming removed 10 bases from V and 1 base from J, with 16 bases in between. The V gene's germline CDR1 is LNHDA and CDR2 SQIVND (reference sequence). The CDR3 sequence: CATAEWLGNTEAFF. The CDR3 DNA reads as TGTGCCACCGCGGAGTGGCTAGGGAACACTGAAGCTTTCTTT.

The chain has TRBV7-2 and TRBJ2-1; 7 positions agree with TRBD2. Trimming took 6 bases from V and 3 from J; bases not matched to a gene: 8. The CDR3 is 15 residues long. Per germline, CDR1 SGHTA and CDR2 FQGNSA. This chain's CDR3 is CASSSAGVYYNEQFF. CDR3 nucleotide sequence: TGTGCCAGCAGTTCGGCGGGAGTCTACTACAATGAGCAGTTCTTC.

The V and J genes are TRBV5-4 and TRBJ1-6; TRBD1 might be the D (6 bases). Germline lookup yields CDR1 SGHNT and CDR2 YYREEE (reference sequence). Trimming took 4 bases from V and 5 from J, leaving 16 bases between them. This CDR3 has 16 amino acids. CDR3 amino acids: CASSRDRIGNNSPLHF. CDR3 DNA: TGTGCCAGCAGCCGCGACAGGATTGGGAATAATTCACCCCTCCACTTT.

The chain has TRBV6-6 and TRBJ2-1, with D uncertain. Trimming took 7 bases from V and 2 from J, leaving 3 bases between them. Germline V lookup: CDR1 MNHNY, CDR2 SVGAGI (reference sequence). This CDR3 comprises 11 residues. In DNA, the CDR3 is TGTGCCAGCAACACCTACAATGAGCAGTTCTTC. Its protein is CASNTYNEQFF.

This clone was seen only once. V and J are TRBV18 and TRBJ1-1; 11 bases map to TRBD1. This CDR3 region has 18 residues. The junction had 13 bases not matched to a gene; V was cut back by 4 bases and J by 3 bases. CDR1 KGHSH and CDR2 LQKENI come from the germline V gene. The CDR3 sequence is CASSRFRDRGDRDTEAFF. The CDR3, as DNA: TGTGCCAGCTCACGCTTCAGGGACAGGGGGGATCGGGACACTGAAGCTTTCTTT.

This chain uses TRBV19 with TRBJ2-1; 9 bases fit TRBD2. The CDR3 has 15 amino acids. The junction had 14 bases not matched to a gene; V was cut back by 2 bases and J by 15 bases. The V gene's germline CDR1 is LNHDA and CDR2 SQIVND (reference sequence). The CDR3 nucleotides read TGTGCCAGTAGTATACAAACGACTAGCGGAGGAGGTACGTTCTTC. Translated: CASSIQTTSGGGTFF.

V gene TRBV28 combines with J gene TRBJ1-1, with D tentatively TRBD1 (5 bases). V was cut by 2 bases and J by 6 bases, with 7 bases left in between. The CDR3 is 12 residues long. The germline V gene encodes CDR1 MDHEN and CDR2 SYDVKM. CDR3 coding DNA: TGTGCCAGCAGTTTACAGGGTTCTGAAGCTTTCTTT. It is translated as CASSLQGSEAFF.

The V and J genes are TRBV19 and TRBJ1-2; D may be TRBD1 (5 bases). Trimming took off 3 bases at V and 7 bases at J, with 18 bases between the two ends. This CDR3 has 15 residues. Looked up from germline, CDR1 is LNHDA and CDR2 is SQIVND (reference sequence). CDR3 DNA: TGTGCCAGTAGTATCCCACCGGGGCGCGGTGCTGGCTACACCTTC. Residues: CASSIPPGRGAGYTF.

The chain recombines TRBV7-9 with TRBJ2-3, with TRBD2 matching 13 bases. V was clipped by 4 bases and J by 1 base; unmatched bases: 5. Germline V gene data show CDR1 as SEHNR and CDR2 as FQNEAQ (reference sequence). The CDR3 spans 17 residues. The CDR3 sequence is CASSSGTSGTRTDTQYF. CDR3 in DNA: TGTGCCAGCAGCTCAGGGACTAGCGGGACTCGCACAGATACGCAGTATTTT. Filled out from reference TRBV7-9 and TRBJ2-3, the complete variable domain reads DTGVSQNPRHKITKRGQNVTFRCDPISEHNRLYWYRQTLGQGPEFLTYFQNEAQLEKSRLLSDRFSAERPKGSFSTLEIQRTEQGDSAMYLCASSSGTSGTRTDTQYFGPGTRLTVL.

V gene TRBV10-3 combines with J gene TRBJ2-7; 11 bases align to TRBD2. Germline V gene lookup returns CDR1 ENHRY and CDR2 SYGVKD. The J segment lost 5 bases and the V segment lost 3 bases, leaving 3 bases of the junction unmatched. The CDR3 extends over 14 amino acids. CDR3 nucleotides: TGTGCCATCAGTGAAGGGACTAGCGGAAACGAGCAGTACTTC. It encodes CAISEGTSGNEQYF.

The chain is built from TRBV7-2 and TRBJ1-5, with 9 bases fitting TRBD1. Trimming removed 6 bases from V and 7 bases from J; junction bases left unmatched: 4. CDR1 SGHTA and CDR2 FQGNSA come from the germline V gene. CDR3 length: 13 residues. For the CDR3, the DNA is TGTGCCAGCAGTGCGGACAGGGGACAGCCCCAGCATTTT. The encoded protein is CASSADRGQPQHF. Looking up the rest from reference TRBV7-2 and TRBJ1-5 gives the full variable domain: GAGVSQSPSNKVTEKGKDVELRCDPISGHTALYWYRQSLGQGLEFLIYFQGNSAPDKSGLPSDRFSAERTGGSVSTLTIQRTQQEDSAVYLCASSADRGQPQHFGDGTRLSIL.

The chain carries TRBV6-6 and TRBJ2-5; the D is unclear. This CDR3 is built from 13 residues. With 2 bases removed from V and 5 bases from J, the gap between germline ends came to 9 bases. CDR1 and CDR2 from the germline V gene are MNHNY and SVGAGI (reference sequence). The CDR3 spells CASSYRSEETQYF. The CDR3 DNA sequence: TGTGCCAGCAGTTACCGGAGCGAGGAGACCCAGTACTTC.

As DNA, the CDR3 is TGTGCCATCAGGAGGGGAGAGCGGGGGGGTCAAGAGACCCAGTACTTC. It encodes CAIRRGERGGQETQYF. V is TRBV10-3 and J is TRBJ2-5; 10 nucleotides line up with TRBD2. Unmatched junction bases numbered 9, after V lost 6 bases and J lost 2 bases. Germline loops: CDR1 ENHRY, CDR2 SYGVKD. The CDR3 runs to 16 residues.

This clone was seen once. The chain employs TRBV5-4 and TRBJ2-7, with 8 bases matching TRBD2. The CDR3 spans 16 residues. Germline CDR1 SGHNT, CDR2 YYREEE (reference sequence). V lost 0 bases to trimming and J lost 3 bases; unmatched junction nucleotides: 8. Written as DNA, the CDR3 is TGTGCCAGCAGCTTGGGGGGCGGACTAGCTAACTACGAGCAGTACTTC. Encoded protein: CASSLGGGLANYEQYF.

The chain has TRBV7-9 and TRBJ2-3; D is possibly TRBD1 or TRBD2 (5 bases each). CDR1 SEHNR and CDR2 FQNEAQ come from the germline V gene (reference sequence). This CDR3 has 14 residues. Trimming took off 4 bases at V and 1 base at J, with 9 bases between the two ends. This CDR3 reads CASSWGRGTDTQYF. CDR3 nucleotides: TGTGCCAGCAGCTGGGGACGCGGCACAGATACGCAGTATTTT.

CDR3 coding DNA: TGTGCCAGCAGTGAAAGCCAAAGGGCTGTCCATCGTGGCTACACCTTC. As protein: CASSESQRAVHRGYTF. The J gene is TRBJ1-2, the V gene TRBV2, with unresolved D. Germline values: CDR1 SNHLY, CDR2 FYNNEI. This CDR3 comprises 16 residues. Trimming took off 2 bases at V and 7 bases at J, with 20 bases between the two ends.

This clone was observed a handful of times. The chain carries TRBV13 and TRBJ2-7, with unresolved D. V shed 0 bases and J shed 0 bases, with 3 bases lying between them. Germline V CDR1 and CDR2: PRHDT, FYEKMQ (reference sequence). This CDR3 region has 13 residues. The CDR3 nucleotides are TGTGCCAGCAGCTTAGGGAGCTCCTACGAGCAGTACTTC. Translation: CASSLGSSYEQYF.